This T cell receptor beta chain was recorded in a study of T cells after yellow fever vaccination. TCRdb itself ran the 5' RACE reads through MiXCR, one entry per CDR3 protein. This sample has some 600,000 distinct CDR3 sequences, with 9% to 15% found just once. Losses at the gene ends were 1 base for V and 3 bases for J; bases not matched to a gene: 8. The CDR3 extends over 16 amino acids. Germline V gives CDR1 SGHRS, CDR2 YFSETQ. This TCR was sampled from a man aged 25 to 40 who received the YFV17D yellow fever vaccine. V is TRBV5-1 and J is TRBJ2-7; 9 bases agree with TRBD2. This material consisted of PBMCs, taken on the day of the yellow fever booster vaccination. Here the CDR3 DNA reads TGCGCCAGCAGCTTGTCGACTAGCGGAGGAAGCTACGAGCAGTACTTC. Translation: CASSLSTSGGSYEQYF.